The source of this T cell receptor beta chain is a study of shared clonotypes between healthy human individuals. General study points: Blood alone was sampled, and tissue repertoires likely differ.

Produced via immunoSEQ multiplex PCR; TCRdb's table is partial and in-frame only. Altogether millions of clones are present, just over 90% being singletons, with the ten largest covering about 0.13%. The CDR3 consists of 13 residues. CDR1 and CDR2 (germline): SGHTA, FQGNSA. Deletions cut 5 bases from V and 2 bases from J, with 9 bases between. Concerning this clone itself: Antigen unknown.

The TCR sequence derives from a man between 18 and 29 years old in good health. The chain links TRBV7-2 to TRBJ1-1; D gene ambiguous. The sequenced sample was naive CD4+ T cells sorted from blood. As to subset: CD45RA+ positively selected. The chain's CDR3 is CASSPTSNTEAFF. The CDR3 coding sequence is TGTGCCAGCAGCCCCACTAGCAACACTGAAGCTTTCTTT. The variable domain in full, completed from reference TRBV7-2 and TRBJ1-1, reads GAGVSQSPSNKVTEKGKDVELRCDPISGHTALYWYRQSLGQGLEFLIYFQGNSAPDKSGLPSDRFSAERTGGSVSTLTIQRTQQEDSAVYLCASSPTSNTEAFFGQGTRLTVV.